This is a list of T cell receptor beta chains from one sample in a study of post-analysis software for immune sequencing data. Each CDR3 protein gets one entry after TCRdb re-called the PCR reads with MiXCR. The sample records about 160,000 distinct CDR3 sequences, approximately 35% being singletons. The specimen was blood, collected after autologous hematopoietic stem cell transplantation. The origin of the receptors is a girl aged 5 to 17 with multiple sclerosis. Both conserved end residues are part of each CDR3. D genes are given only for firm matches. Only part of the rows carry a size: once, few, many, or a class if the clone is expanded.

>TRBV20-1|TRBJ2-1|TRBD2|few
CSARPLWLADDNEQFF
TGCAGTGCTAGACCCTTGTGGCTAGCGGACGACAATGAGCAGTTCTTC
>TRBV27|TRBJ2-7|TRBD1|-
CASSLRQGPYEQYF
TGTGCCAGCAGTTTAAGACAGGGGCCCTACGAGCAGTACTTC
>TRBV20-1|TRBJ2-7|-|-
CSARPGSYEQYF
TGCAGTGCTAGACCCGGGTCCTACGAGCAGTACTTC
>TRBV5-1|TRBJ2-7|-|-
CASSQGHLNPYEQYF
TGCGCCAGCAGCCAAGGACATCTGAACCCCTACGAGCAGTACTTC
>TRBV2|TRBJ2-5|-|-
CASSETKRTQYF
TGTGCCAGCAGTGAAACTAAGAGGACCCAGTACTTC
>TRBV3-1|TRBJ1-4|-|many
CASSLPNEANEKLFF
TGTGCCAGCAGCCTCCCCAACGAGGCTAATGAAAAACTGTTTTTT
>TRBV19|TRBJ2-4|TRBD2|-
CASSTGTSGREIAKNIQYF
TGTGCCAGTAGTACAGGGACTAGCGGGCGGGAGATAGCCAAAAACATTCAGTACTTC
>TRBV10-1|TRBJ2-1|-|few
CASSEFLGMGQLNEQFF
TGCGCCAGCAGTGAGTTCTTGGGTATGGGTCAGCTTAATGAGCAGTTCTTC
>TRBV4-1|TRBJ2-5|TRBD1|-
CASGTTGAVGETQYF
TGCGCCAGCGGCACGACAGGGGCCGTCGGGGAGACCCAGTACTTC
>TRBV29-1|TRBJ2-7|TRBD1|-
CSVTHRGEAYEQYF
TGCAGCGTTACTCACAGGGGAGAGGCCTACGAGCAGTACTTC
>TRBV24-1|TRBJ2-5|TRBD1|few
CAASGQGSGQETQYF
TGTGCCGCATCGGGACAGGGCTCCGGACAAGAGACCCAGTACTTC
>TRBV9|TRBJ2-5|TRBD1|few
CASSVGTGASANQETQYF
TGTGCCAGCAGCGTAGGGACAGGGGCCTCCGCAAACCAAGAGACCCAGTACTTC
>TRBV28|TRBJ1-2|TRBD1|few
CASSLELRGRGYTF
TGTGCCAGCAGTTTAGAGTTAAGGGGGCGAGGCTACACCTTC
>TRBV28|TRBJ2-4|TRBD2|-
CASSLSLAGGPGFQYF
TGTGCCAGCAGTTTGAGTCTAGCGGGAGGGCCTGGGTTTCAGTACTTC
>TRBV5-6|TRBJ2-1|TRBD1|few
CASSFWSGTGDVPTYNEQFF
TGTGCCAGCAGCTTTTGGTCGGGGACAGGGGACGTGCCAACCTACAATGAGCAGTTCTTC
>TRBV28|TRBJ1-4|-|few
CASTPPGAGAHHEKLFF
TGTGCCAGCACCCCACCGGGCGCAGGGGCGCACCATGAAAAACTGTTTTTT
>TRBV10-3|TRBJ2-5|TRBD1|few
CAISRGQGSVMETQYF
TGTGCCATCAGCCGAGGACAGGGGTCGGTCATGGAGACCCAGTACTTC
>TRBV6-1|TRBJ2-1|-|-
CASSERGEGYNEQFF
TGTGCCAGCAGTGAAAGGGGGGAGGGCTACAATGAGCAGTTCTTC
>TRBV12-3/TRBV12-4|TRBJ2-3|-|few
CASSTGVAADTQYF
TGTGCCAGCAGTACCGGGGTAGCTGCAGATACGCAGTATTTT
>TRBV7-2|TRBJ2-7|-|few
CASSLARPYEQYF
TGTGCCAGCAGCTTAGCCCGGCCTTACGAGCAGTACTTC
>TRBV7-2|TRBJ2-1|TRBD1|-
CASRTRDRLKGPEQFF
TGTGCCAGCAGAACGCGGGACAGGCTTAAAGGTCCGGAGCAGTTCTTC
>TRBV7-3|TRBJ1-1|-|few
CASSLTGGIGTEAFF
TGTGCCAGCAGCTTAACGGGGGGTATAGGCACTGAAGCTTTCTTT
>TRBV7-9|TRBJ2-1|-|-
CASSPSGLEQFF
TGTGCCAGCAGCCCCAGCGGGCTAGAGCAGTTCTTC